This T cell receptor (beta chain) was documented in a study of blood T cell repertoires in COVID-19. Measured with immunoSEQ multiplex PCR; TCRdb has only the in-frame clones, and not every one. Among around 140,000 clones, around 89% were seen once, and the ten largest hold around 19%. CDR1 and CDR2 from the germline V gene are SGHNT and YYREEE (reference sequence). This CDR3 comprises 15 residues. V was clipped by 0 bases and J by 6 bases, with 15 bases between them. Material for sequencing was peripheral blood. This TCR derives from a man aged 50 to 60 with active or convalescent COVID-19. The chain carries TRBV5-4 and TRBJ1-1; D may be TRBD1 (6 bases). The CDR3 protein is CASSLEGGGIAEAFF. The CDR3 DNA sequence: TGTGCCAGCAGCTTGGAAGGGGGGGGGATTGCTGAAGCTTTCTTT.